This paragraph covers one T cell receptor beta chain sequence. Assay used: immunoSEQ multiplex PCR; TCRdb lists only in-frame clones, some missing. The sample shows 250,000 or so clones, 70% to 90% of them seen only once. Germline V gene lookup returns CDR1 KGHSH and CDR2 LQKENI. This CDR3 comprises 16 residues. V gave up 2 bases and J gave up 7 bases; unmatched junction bases: 7. These data belong to a study of blood T cell repertoires in COVID-19. In the study overall: Sample material is recorded as cDNA or gDNA derived from T cells, B-cell-depleted T cells, or PBMCs.

This receptor was obtained from a woman aged 40 to 50 who had recovered from COVID-19. The genes are TRBV18 and TRBJ2-2, with 10 bases aligning to TRBD2. The sequenced sample consisted of peripheral blood. CDR3: CASSPMASGSGGELFF. The CDR3 DNA sequence: TGTGCCAGCTCACCAATGGCTAGCGGGAGTGGCGGGGAGCTGTTTTTT. The full variable domain, rest sourced from reference TRBV18 and TRBJ2-2, is NAGVMQNPRHLVRRRGQEARLRCSPMKGHSHVYWYRQLPEEGLKFMVYLQKENIIDESGMPKERFSAEFPKEGPSILRIQQVVRGDSAAYFCASSPMASGSGGELFFGEGSRLTVL.